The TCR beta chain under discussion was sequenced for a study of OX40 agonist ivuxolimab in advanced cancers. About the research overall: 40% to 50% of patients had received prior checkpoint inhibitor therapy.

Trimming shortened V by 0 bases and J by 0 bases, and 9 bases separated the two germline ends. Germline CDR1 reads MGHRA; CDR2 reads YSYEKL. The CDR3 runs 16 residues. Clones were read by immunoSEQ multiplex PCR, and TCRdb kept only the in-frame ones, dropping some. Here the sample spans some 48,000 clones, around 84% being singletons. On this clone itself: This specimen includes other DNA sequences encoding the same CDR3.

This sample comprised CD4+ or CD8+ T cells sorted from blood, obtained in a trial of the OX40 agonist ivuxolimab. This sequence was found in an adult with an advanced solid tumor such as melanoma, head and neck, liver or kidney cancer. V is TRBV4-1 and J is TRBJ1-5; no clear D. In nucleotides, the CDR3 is TGCGCCAGCAGCCAAGATGGAGGGAATAGCAATCAGCCCCAGCATTTT. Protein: CASSQDGGNSNQPQHF.